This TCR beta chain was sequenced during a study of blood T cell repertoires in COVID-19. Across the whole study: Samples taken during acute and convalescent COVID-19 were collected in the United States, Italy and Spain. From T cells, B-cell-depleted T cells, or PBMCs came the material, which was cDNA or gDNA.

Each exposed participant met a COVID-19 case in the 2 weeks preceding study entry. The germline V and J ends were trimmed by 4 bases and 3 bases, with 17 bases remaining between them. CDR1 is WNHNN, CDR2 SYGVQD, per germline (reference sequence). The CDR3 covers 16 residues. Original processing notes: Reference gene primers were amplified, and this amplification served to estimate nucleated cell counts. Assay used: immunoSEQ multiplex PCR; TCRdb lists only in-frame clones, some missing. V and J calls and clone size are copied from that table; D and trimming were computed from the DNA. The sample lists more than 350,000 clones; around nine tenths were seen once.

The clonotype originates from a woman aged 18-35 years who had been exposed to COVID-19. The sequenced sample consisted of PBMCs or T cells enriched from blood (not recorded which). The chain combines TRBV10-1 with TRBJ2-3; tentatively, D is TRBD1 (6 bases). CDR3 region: CASSADRIIGTDTQYF. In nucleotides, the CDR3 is TGCGCCAGCAGTGCTGACAGGATTATAGGTACAGATACGCAGTATTTT.